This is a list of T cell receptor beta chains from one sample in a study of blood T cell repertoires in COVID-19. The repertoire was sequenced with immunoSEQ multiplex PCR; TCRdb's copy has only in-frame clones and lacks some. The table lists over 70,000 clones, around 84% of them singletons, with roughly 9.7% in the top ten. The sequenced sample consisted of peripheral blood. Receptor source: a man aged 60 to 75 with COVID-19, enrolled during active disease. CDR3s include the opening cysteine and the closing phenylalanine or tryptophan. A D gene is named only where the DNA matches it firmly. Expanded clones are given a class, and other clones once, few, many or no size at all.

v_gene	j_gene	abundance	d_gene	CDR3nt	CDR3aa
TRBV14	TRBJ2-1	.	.	TGTGCCAGCAGCCAACTGAAGGGCGGGGCGGTGGGTCATGAGCAGTTCTTC	CASSQLKGGAVGHEQFF
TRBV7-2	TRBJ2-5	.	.	TGTGCCAGCAGCTCTGCGACAGTGAAAGAGACCCAGTACTTC	CASSSATVKETQYF
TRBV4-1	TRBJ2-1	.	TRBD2	TGCGCCAGCAGCCAAGACCTAGCGGGAGGGGTTTACAATGAGCAGTTCTTC	CASSQDLAGGVYNEQFF
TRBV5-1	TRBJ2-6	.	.	TGCGCCAGCAGCGAGACAGGTGCTGGGGCCAACGTCCTGACTTTC	CASSETGAGANVLTF
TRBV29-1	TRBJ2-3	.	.	TGCAGCGTTGTTGTCAGGGGATTCACAGATACGCAGTATTTT	CSVVVRGFTDTQYF
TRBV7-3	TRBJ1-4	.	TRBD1	TGTGCCAGCAGCTCCGGACAGGAGACTACCGGGAGTAATGAAAAACTGTTTTTT	CASSSGQETTGSNEKLFF
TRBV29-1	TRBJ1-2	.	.	TGCAGCGTCTCACCTCAAGGGGCCGTGAACTATGGCTACACCTTC	CSVSPQGAVNYGYTF
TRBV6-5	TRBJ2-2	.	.	TGTGCCAGCAGTTACAATGGCCCCACCGGGGAGCTGTTTTTT	CASSYNGPTGELFF
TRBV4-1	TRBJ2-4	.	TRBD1	TGCGCCAGCAGCCAAACGAGAACAGGGGTACTAGCCAAAAACATTCAGTACTTC	CASSQTRTGVLAKNIQYF
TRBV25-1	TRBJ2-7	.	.	TGTGCCAGCAAGGACTGGCACGAGCAGTACTTC	CASKDWHEQYF
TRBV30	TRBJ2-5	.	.	TGTGCCTGGAGCGGGACTGGGGGGATACAAGAGACCCAGTACTTC	CAWSGTGGIQETQYF
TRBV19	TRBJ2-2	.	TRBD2	TGTGCCAGCGGGACTAGTGGCACCGGGGAGCTGTTTTTT	CASGTSGTGELFF
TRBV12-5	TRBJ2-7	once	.	TGTGCTAGTGGCCCCGGGAGTGGTTACGAGCAGTACTTC	CASGPGSGYEQYF
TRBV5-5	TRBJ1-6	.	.	TGTGCCAGCAGCTTCAGTTCAACAGGGCTAAATTCACCCCTCCACTTT	CASSFSSTGLNSPLHF
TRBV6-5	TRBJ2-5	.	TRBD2	TGTGCCAGCAGTTACCAGCGGGAGGGCCGAGAGACCCAGTACTTC	CASSYQREGRETQYF
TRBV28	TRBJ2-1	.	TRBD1	TGTGCCAGCAGGGCACAGGGGTCCTCCTACAATGAGCAGTTCTTC	CASRAQGSSYNEQFF